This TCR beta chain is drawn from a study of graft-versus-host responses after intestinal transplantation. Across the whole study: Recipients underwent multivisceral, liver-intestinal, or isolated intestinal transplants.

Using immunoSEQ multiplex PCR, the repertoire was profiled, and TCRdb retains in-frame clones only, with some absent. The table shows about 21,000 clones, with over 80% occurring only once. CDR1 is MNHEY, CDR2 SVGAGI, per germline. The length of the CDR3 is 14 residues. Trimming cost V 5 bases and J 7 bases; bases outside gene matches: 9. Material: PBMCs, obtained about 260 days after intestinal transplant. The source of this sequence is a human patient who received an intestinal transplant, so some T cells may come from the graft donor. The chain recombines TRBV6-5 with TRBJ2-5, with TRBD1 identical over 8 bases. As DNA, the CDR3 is TGTGCCAGCAGTGATACCGGACAGGGAGGGACCCAGTACTTC. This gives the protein CASSDTGQGGTQYF.